Each of the 16 T cell receptor beta chains below was sequenced from the same sample in a study of cytomegalovirus exposure and HLA in healthy donors. Use of 60 Vbeta and 13 Jbeta primers characterized the PCR. TCRdb's copy holds only in-frame clones and misses some; the assay was immunoSEQ multiplex PCR. The data show about 60,000 clones, around four fifths seen once. Sequencing was performed on PBMCs. The receptors derive from a man younger than 40 in good health and CMV-seronegative.

The J gene is TRBJ1-1, the V gene TRBV30; D unclear. Per germline, CDR1 GTSNPN and CDR2 SVGIG (reference sequence). The CDR3 has 13 amino acids. Trimming left V 4 bases short and J 0 bases short, with 9 bases between. CDR3 nucleotide sequence: TGTGCCTGGACGCCGGGGATGAACACTGAAGCTTTCTTT. Its translation: CAWTPGMNTEAFF.

The chain recombines TRBV5-1 with TRBJ2-7; D perhaps matches TRBD1 (7 bases). Germline assignment: CDR1 SGHRS and CDR2 YFSETQ. The CDR3 runs 17 residues. Trimming took 0 bases from V and 4 from J, leaving 20 bases between them. DNA of the CDR3: TGCGCCAGCAGCTTGGGGATTACAGGGGACTCTTCGTACGAGCAGTACTTC. It translates to CASSLGITGDSSYEQYF.

This clone is a singleton in its sample. The V and J genes are TRBV12-5 and TRBJ1-5; 9 bases agree with TRBD1. The germline CDR1 and CDR2 sequences are LGHNT and FRNRAP. The CDR3 extends over 16 amino acids. V shed 4 bases, J shed 5 bases, and the junction held 9 bases outside the gene matches. The CDR3 DNA follows: TGTGCTAGTGGTTGGCTAGGGACAGGGAAAGATCAGCCCCAGCATTTT. This encodes CASGWLGTGKDQPQHF.

This clone was recorded only once. The chain is built from TRBV4-3 and TRBJ2-7; D is perhaps TRBD1 (6 bases). Germline lookup yields CDR1 LGHNA and CDR2 YSLEER. Trimming pared 4 bases from V and 3 bases from J, leaving 19 bases between. CDR3 size: 16 residues. The CDR3 spells CASSPNMITGNYEQYF. CDR3 coding DNA: TGCGCCAGCAGCCCCAATATGATTACAGGGAACTACGAGCAGTACTTC.

The CDR3 DNA sequence: TGTGCCAGCAGCTTAGGCCTCTCGAGCTCCTACGAGCAGTACTTC. Its translation is CASSLGLSSSYEQYF. This chain uses TRBV7-2 with TRBJ2-7; D unresolved. This CDR3 comprises 15 residues. Germline assignment: CDR1 SGHTA and CDR2 FQGNSA. Trimming took 1 base from V and 0 from J, leaving 10 bases between them. The variable domain in full, with the rest retrieved from reference TRBV7-2 and TRBJ2-7, is GAGVSQSPSNKVTEKGKDVELRCDPISGHTALYWYRQSLGQGLEFLIYFQGNSAPDKSGLPSDRFSAERTGGSVSTLTIQRTQQEDSAVYLCASSLGLSSSYEQYFGPGTRLTVT.

The CDR3 protein is CASSLPGTGSNEQYF. For the CDR3, the DNA is TGCGCCAGCAGCCTTCCAGGGACAGGGTCCAACGAGCAGTACTTC. The chain couples TRBV5-1 to TRBJ2-7; 9 bases fit TRBD1. CDR1 is SGHRS, CDR2 YFSETQ, per germline. V was clipped by 4 bases and J by 5 bases; unmatched bases: 10. The CDR3 length is 15 residues. Combining the CDR3 with reference TRBV5-1 and TRBJ2-7 gives the whole variable domain KAGVTQTPRYLIKTRGQQVTLSCSPISGHRSVSWYQQTPGQGLQFLFEYFSETQRNKGNFPGRFSGRQFSNSRSEMNVSTLELGDSALYLCASSLPGTGSNEQYFGPGTRLTVT.

This clone appeared a single time. V usage is TRBV30 and J usage is TRBJ2-7; tentative D call: TRBD1 (5 bases). V lost 0 bases and J 3 bases, leaving 12 bases between the germline ends. From germline, CDR1 is GTSNPN and CDR2 SVGIG (reference sequence). The CDR3 contains 14 residues. The CDR3 DNA reads TGTGCCTGGAGTGTACGGCCAGGGATCTACGAGCAGTACTTC. It specifies CAWSVRPGIYEQYF. Filled out from reference TRBV30 and TRBJ2-7, the complete variable domain reads SQTIHQWPATLVQPVGSPLSLECTVEGTSNPNLYWYRQAAGRGLQLLFYSVGIGQISSEVPQNLSASRPQDRQFILSSKKLLLSDSGFYLCAWSVRPGIYEQYFGPGTRLTVT.

This chain uses TRBV5-4 with TRBJ1-2, with D unresolved. From germline, CDR1 is SGHNT and CDR2 YYREEE (reference sequence). The CDR3 runs to 14 residues. V lost 4 bases, J lost 5 bases, and 15 bases lay in between. CDR3 nucleotide sequence: TGTGCCAGCAGCCGCGGCCTGGAGGAATATGGCTACACCTTC. Amino acids: CASSRGLEEYGYTF.

This chain links TRBV28 with TRBJ2-3; a weak D match, TRBD1 (5 bases). CDR1 and CDR2 from the germline V gene are MDHEN and SYDVKM. V was clipped by 8 bases and J by 3 bases, with 21 bases between them. The CDR3 runs 16 residues. CDR3 bases: TGTGCCAGCGAGACCGTTGACAGATTAAGAACAGATACGCAGTATTTT. Its translation: CASETVDRLRTDTQYF. The full variable domain, its missing parts supplied by reference TRBV28 and TRBJ2-3, is DVKVTQSSRYLVKRTGEKVFLECVQDMDHENMFWYRQDPGLGLRLIYFSYDVKMKEKGDIPEGYSVSREKKERFSLILESASTNQTSMYLCASETVDRLRTDTQYFGPGTRLTVL.

The chain employs TRBV5-6 and TRBJ2-7; 8 bases fit TRBD2. CDR1 is SGHDT, CDR2 YYEEEE, per germline. The CDR3 is 14 amino acids. The trim removed 0 bases at V and 6 bases at J, leaving 5 bases unmatched. CDR3 in DNA: TGTGCCAGCAGCTTGGTCGCCGGGGGGGGCGAGCAGTACTTC. Its protein is CASSLVAGGGEQYF.

CDR3 coding DNA: TGTGCCAGCAGTTCGTCACACAGGGGCTTGTACAATGAGCAGTTCTTC. Translated, it gives CASSSSHRGLYNEQFF. The chain carries TRBV6-6 and TRBJ2-1; 7 bases fit TRBD1. The CDR3 contains 16 residues. CDR1 is MNHNY, CDR2 SVGAGI, per germline (reference sequence). V trimming: 4 bases; J trimming: 4 bases; junction bases outside the gene matches: 10.

This clone showed up just once. The V call is TRBV13, the J call TRBJ2-2; the match to TRBD2 covers 12 bases. The length of the CDR3 is 14 residues. The junction had 0 bases not matched to a gene; V was cut back by 6 bases and J by 4 bases. Germline lookup yields CDR1 PRHDT and CDR2 FYEKMQ (reference sequence). In DNA, the CDR3 is TGTGCCAGCAGACTAGCGGGAGGCACCGGGGAGCTGTTTTTT. Translating it yields CASRLAGGTGELFF.

The chain carries TRBV19 and TRBJ1-1; D may be TRBD1 (5 bases). The V gene's germline CDR1 is LNHDA and CDR2 SQIVND (reference sequence). The CDR3 runs 16 residues. V dropped 1 base and J dropped 0 bases, with 12 bases sitting between them. The CDR3 DNA reads as TGTGCCAGTAGTATAGGGGGCGGACCAGTGAACACTGAAGCTTTCTTT. It is translated as CASSIGGGPVNTEAFF.

This chain joins TRBV12-5 and TRBJ1-3; TRBD1 agrees at 8 bases. The CDR3 is 17 residues long. The V gene's germline CDR1 is LGHNT and CDR2 FRNRAP. Germline trimming cut 0 bases from V and 4 bases from J; bases unmatched to any gene: 8. The CDR3 bases are TGTGCTAGTGGTTTGGTACTGGGCAGGGGGCTAGGAAACACCATATATTTT. It is translated as CASGLVLGRGLGNTIYF.

The V call is TRBV2, the J call TRBJ2-7; TRBD2 aligns across 8 bases. V lost 8 bases and J lost 6; bases outside the gene matches: 9. CDR3 length: 13 amino acids. CDR1 is SNHLY and CDR2 is FYNNEI in the germline V gene. The CDR3 nucleotides are TGTGCCAGCGGTCGGGGGGGACAAGTCGAGCAGTACTTC. Translation: CASGRGGQVEQYF.

The rearrangement joins TRBV25-1 to TRBJ1-1, with 9 bases identical to TRBD1. Germline V gene data show CDR1 as MGHDK and CDR2 as SYGVNS. This CDR3 is 15 amino acids long. The junction had 11 bases not matched to a gene; V was cut back by 1 base and J by 11 bases. The CDR3 bases are TGTGCCAGCAGTGAATCTCACAGGGGGCGAATGGGGGCTTTCTTT. Amino acid sequence: CASSESHRGRMGAFF.